A selection of T cell receptor beta chains follows, all from one sample in a study of blood T cell repertoires in COVID-19. Only in-frame clones appear in the TCRdb table, and some are missing; sequencing was by immunoSEQ multiplex PCR. This repertoire shows about 120,000 clones, around 81% found once; its top ten account for roughly 2%. Sequencing was carried out using peripheral blood. The receptor set was obtained from a man aged 65-85 years with acute or convalescent COVID-19. Both conserved end residues are part of each CDR3. D genes are given only for firm matches. Clone size appears in some rows only: once, few, many, or a class for an expanded clone.

clone size	V gene	J gene	D gene	CDR3 protein	CDR3 DNA
.	TRBV5-1	TRBJ2-3	TRBD2	CASTSGGADTDTQYF	TGCGCCAGCACAAGCGGGGGGGCGGACACAGATACGCAGTATTTT
few	TRBV14	TRBJ1-6	.	CASSQFLSSYNSPLHF	TGTGCCAGCAGCCAATTCCTGAGCTCCTATAATTCACCCCTCCACTTT
.	TRBV13	TRBJ2-7	.	CASSFSGGRYGEQYF	TGTGCCAGCAGCTTTTCCGGGGGGCGGTATGGCGAGCAGTACTTC
.	TRBV11-2	TRBJ1-6	TRBD1	CASSYRDSNSPLHF	TGTGCCAGCAGCTACCGGGACAGTAATTCACCCCTCCACTTT
once	TRBV27	TRBJ2-2	TRBD2	CASSLPSGGYGSTGELFF	TGTGCCAGCAGTTTACCTAGCGGGGGCTACGGGAGCACCGGGGAGCTGTTTTTT
.	TRBV4-1	TRBJ1-1	TRBD1	CASSLPGGGNTEAFF	TGCGCCAGCAGCCTCCCTGGAGGGGGCAACACTGAAGCTTTCTTT
.	TRBV9	TRBJ1-2	.	CASSVVEGGGYTF	TGTGCCAGCAGCGTAGTTGAAGGGGGAGGCTACACCTTC
.	TRBV9	TRBJ2-3	TRBD2	CASSVGYLSIAGGRADTQYF	TGTGCCAGCAGCGTAGGGTATCTTTCGATTGCGGGGGGGAGGGCAGATACGCAGTATTTT
.	TRBV3-1/TRBV3-2	TRBJ1-6	TRBD1	CASSRGQEGSPLHF	TGTGCCAGCAGCCGCGGACAGGAGGGTTCACCCCTCCACTTT
.	TRBV9	TRBJ2-7	.	CASSVTAGSSYEQYF	TGTGCCAGCAGCGTCACGGCGGGGAGTTCCTACGAGCAGTACTTC
.	TRBV19	TRBJ2-5	TRBD2	CASTPGTSGLGTQYF	TGTGCCAGTACTCCTGGGACTAGCGGGCTGGGGACCCAGTACTTC
.	TRBV4-3	TRBJ2-2	TRBD2	CASSQARGGSGELFF	TGCGCCAGCAGCCAGGCGCGGGGGGGGTCAGGGGAGCTGTTTTTT
.	TRBV29-1	TRBJ2-7	TRBD1	CSVRGTGGDEQYF	TGCAGCGTCCGGGGGACAGGGGGCGACGAGCAGTACTTC
.	TRBV10-3	TRBJ2-5	TRBD1	CAISEPTGKKDF	TGTGCCATCAGTGAGCCGACAGGGAAAAAGGACTTC
.	TRBV4-2	TRBJ1-5	TRBD1	CASSQSDRAHQPQHF	TGTGCCAGCAGCCAATCGGACAGGGCCCATCAGCCCCAGCATTTT
.	TRBV5-1	TRBJ2-7	TRBD1	CASSSMGQGAQSVEYF	TGCGCCAGCAGCTCGATGGGACAGGGGGCGCAAAGTGTTGAGTACTTC
.	TRBV4-2	TRBJ2-5	.	CASSQVAEETQYF	TGTGCCAGCAGCCAAGTAGCTGAGGAGACCCAGTACTTC
.	TRBV6-2/TRBV6-3	TRBJ1-2	.	CASSPRGLSYGYTF	TGTGCCAGCAGTCCCCGGGGACTGAGCTATGGCTACACCTTC
.	TRBV19	TRBJ1-2	.	CASSIPGFHGYTF	TGTGCCAGTAGTATTCCGGGATTTCATGGCTACACCTTC
once	TRBV5-6	TRBJ1-1	.	CASSLFRETEAFF	TGTGCCAGCAGCTTATTTCGGGAGACTGAAGCTTTCTTT
.	TRBV24-1	TRBJ1-2	TRBD1	CATSHRTGGYGYTF	TGTGCCACCAGCCACCGAACAGGGGGCTATGGCTACACCTTC
.	TRBV10-2	TRBJ1-2	TRBD1	CASSALTGGIYGYTF	TGCGCCAGCAGTGCGTTGACAGGGGGCATCTATGGCTACACCTTC
once	TRBV5-1	TRBJ1-1	.	CASSLGGGFNTEAFF	TGCGCCAGCAGCTTGGGTGGGGGGTTTAACACTGAAGCTTTCTTT
.	TRBV14	TRBJ2-1	TRBD2	CASSRDFIAGYNEQFF	TGTGCCAGCAGCCGGGACTTCATAGCGGGGTACAATGAGCAGTTCTTC
.	TRBV6-1	TRBJ2-1	.	CASSELGSGNDEQFF	TGTGCCAGCAGTGAATTGGGTAGCGGTAATGATGAGCAGTTCTTC
.	TRBV19	TRBJ2-6	TRBD1	CASSGTGAGANVLTF	TGTGCCAGTAGTGGGACAGGGGCCGGGGCCAACGTCCTGACTTTC
.	TRBV5-1	TRBJ1-1	TRBD1	CASRAQGALTEAFF	TGCGCCAGCAGGGCACAGGGGGCTTTGACTGAAGCTTTCTTT